The 29 T cell receptor beta chains given below trace back to one sample, sequenced in a study of T cells in Graves' hyperthyroidism and ophthalmopathy. TCR beta CDR3 sequences were amplified from RNA transcripts. The TCR CDR3 was amplified in a first-round RT-PCR using the HTBI primer set. TCRdb analysed the multiplex PCR reads with MiXCR anew, one entry per CDR3 protein. The sample has around 600,000 distinct CDR3 sequences, about 15% seen once. Sequenced input: blood. These receptors all stem from a woman between 50 and 59 years old with Graves' ophthalmopathy.

The V call is TRBV6-2 or TRBV6-3, the J call TRBJ1-3; D is uncertain. Germline CDR1 is MNHEY and CDR2 is SVGEGT. This CDR3 has 15 amino acids. V lost 2 bases to trimming and J lost 0 bases, with 8 bases between them. The CDR3 protein is CASSYLGISGNTIYF. CDR3 nucleotide sequence: TGTGCCAGCAGTTACCTCGGAATCTCTGGAAACACCATATATTTT.

This clonotype was seen ten or more times. The chain couples TRBV11-2 to TRBJ2-6; D is undetermined. Germline V gene lookup returns CDR1 SGHAT and CDR2 FQNNGV. V lost 0 bases to trimming and J lost 4 bases, with 7 bases between them. This CDR3 comprises 15 residues. The CDR3 sequence: CASSLDRAGANVLTF. CDR3 coding DNA: TGTGCCAGCAGCTTAGATCGTGCCGGGGCCAACGTCCTGACTTTC.

The rearrangement links TRBV27 to TRBJ2-5, with D hard to call. V was trimmed by 0 bases and J by 5 bases, leaving 16 bases between them. This CDR3 has 16 amino acids. CDR1 and CDR2 (germline): MNHEY, SMNVEV (reference sequence). The DNA for the CDR3 is TGTGCCAGCAGTTTATCGAAGGCTCCAAGGGTGGAGACCCAGTACTTC. Protein product: CASSLSKAPRVETQYF.

This clonotype was detected ten times or more. The V call is TRBV15, the J call TRBJ2-1; D is ambiguous. This CDR3 is built from 13 residues. Germline CDR1 reads LNHNV; CDR2 reads YYDKDF (reference sequence). V lost 5 bases to trimming and J lost 2 bases, with 7 bases between them. In DNA form, the CDR3 reads TGTGCCACCAGCGCAGGACCCTACAATGAGCAGTTCTTC. Its translation: CATSAGPYNEQFF.

This clonotype was counted many times. J is TRBJ2-7 and V is TRBV28; 10 nucleotides match TRBD2. Germline loops: CDR1 MDHEN, CDR2 SYDVKM. The CDR3 has 14 residues. The trim removed 5 bases at V and 2 bases at J, leaving 3 bases unmatched. CDR3 nucleotide sequence: TGTGCCAGCAGTACTAGCGGGAAGACCTACGAGCAGTACTTC. It translates to CASSTSGKTYEQYF.

CDR3 amino acids: CASSLGMREDTDTQYF. The CDR3 DNA sequence: TGTGCCAGCAGCTTAGGGATGCGGGAGGACACAGATACGCAGTATTTT. The V call is TRBV11-2, the J call TRBJ2-3, with 8 bases fitting TRBD2. The germline CDR1 and CDR2 sequences are SGHAT and FQNNGV. This CDR3 region has 16 residues. V shed 1 base and J 2 bases; nucleotides not matched to a gene: 5. The whole variable domain, remainder taken from reference TRBV11-2 and TRBJ2-3, is EAGVAQSPRYKIIEKRQSVAFWCNPISGHATLYWYQQILGQGPKLLIQFQNNGVVDDSQLPKDRFSAERLKGVDSTLKIQPAKLEDSAVYLCASSLGMREDTDTQYFGPGTRLTVL.

At least ten counts were recorded for this clonotype. The chain couples TRBV7-3 to TRBJ2-2, with a tentative D call TRBD2 (5 bases). The germline CDR1 and CDR2 sequences are SGHTA and FQGTGA. This CDR3 is built from 14 residues. The V end was cut by 6 bases, the J end by 4 bases, with 12 bases between. The CDR3 sequence: CASSYKRSTGELFF. Written as DNA, the CDR3 is TGTGCCAGCAGTTATAAGCGGTCCACCGGGGAGCTGTTTTTT. Full variable domain (rest looked up from reference TRBV7-3 and TRBJ2-2): GAGVSQTPSNKVTEKGKYVELRCDPISGHTALYWYRQSLGQGPEFLIYFQGTGAADDSGLPNDRFFAVRPEGSVSTLKIQRTERGDSAVYLCASSYKRSTGELFFGEGSRLTVL.

V is TRBV19 and J is TRBJ2-1; no reliable D call. V lost 6 bases to trimming and J lost 5 bases, with 14 bases between them. CDR3 size: 14 residues. Germline V gene lookup returns CDR1 LNHDA and CDR2 SQIVND (reference sequence). CDR3 DNA sequence: TGTGCCAGTAGGAGCACCCAACTCGACAATGAGCAGTTCTTC. Protein sequence: CASRSTQLDNEQFF.

The chain employs TRBV24-1 and TRBJ1-4; D unresolved. Germline CDR1 reads KGHDR; CDR2 reads SFDVKD. The CDR3 is 15 amino acids. The V end was cut by 5 bases, the J end by 8 bases, with 17 bases between. The DNA of the CDR3 is TGTGCCACCAGTGCCTCGACAACTACCGGGGAAAAACTGTTTTTT. Translated: CATSASTTTGEKLFF.

This clonotype appeared many times. The chain couples TRBV7-2 to TRBJ2-3; 7 nucleotides agree with TRBD2. Germline V CDR1 and CDR2: SGHTA, FQGNSA. The CDR3 contains 14 residues. With V trimmed by 5 bases and J by 2 bases, 4 bases remained unmatched. In DNA, the CDR3 is TGTGCCAGCAGCCCCGGGACTACCACAGATACGCAGTATTTT. Translated: CASSPGTTTDTQYF.

This clonotype was detected many times. The rearrangement uses TRBV28 and TRBJ2-7; 11 nucleotides match TRBD1. V dropped 5 bases and J dropped 4; count of bases not matched to a gene: 7. The CDR3 spans 15 residues. Germline loops: CDR1 MDHEN, CDR2 SYDVKM. CDR3 sequence (DNA): TGTGCCAGCAGTCCCCAAGGACAGGGGGCTTACGAGCAGTACTTC. Translation gives CASSPQGQGAYEQYF.

This clonotype was seen many times. The chain links TRBV27 to TRBJ1-3; TRBD1 matches at 8 bases. CDR1 is MNHEY and CDR2 is SMNVEV in the germline V gene (reference sequence). Trimming removed 4 bases from V and 0 bases from J; junction bases left unmatched: 17. This CDR3 has 20 residues. Here the CDR3 DNA reads TGTGCCAGCAGTTCGTCGGGACAGGCAGGGAGAGGCTACTCTGGAAACACCATATATTTT. Its translation is CASSSSGQAGRGYSGNTIYF.

This clonotype was counted at least ten times. V is TRBV5-1 and J is TRBJ1-1, with D unclear. The CDR3 runs 16 residues. Germline-derived CDR1 and CDR2 are SGHRS and YFSETQ. V lost 0 bases and J 1 base, leaving 13 bases between the germline ends. CDR3 DNA sequence: TGCGCCAGCAGCTTGGATGGGGTTTGGGGGAACACTGAAGCTTTCTTT. This codes for CASSLDGVWGNTEAFF.

This chain joins TRBV6-6 and TRBJ2-5; 8 bases fit TRBD1. The CDR3 has 15 amino acids. Looked up from germline, CDR1 is MNHNY and CDR2 is SVGAGI (reference sequence). V was clipped by 0 bases and J by 3 bases; unmatched bases: 3. The CDR3 loop is CASSYSTGVEETQYF. CDR3 DNA: TGTGCCAGCAGTTACTCGACAGGGGTGGAAGAGACCCAGTACTTC.

This clonotype was counted between two and nine times. V and J are TRBV7-9 and TRBJ1-3; D is undetermined. Trimming cost V 2 bases and J 0 bases, with 14 bases left between them. The CDR3 is 17 residues long. Germline V gene data show CDR1 as SEHNR and CDR2 as FQNEAQ (reference sequence). The CDR3 here is CASSLYAGDTSGNTIYF. The DNA of the CDR3 is TGTGCCAGCAGCTTATACGCCGGCGACACCTCTGGAAACACCATATATTTT.

The genes are TRBV20-1 and TRBJ1-2, with 8 bases fitting TRBD1. This CDR3 region has 13 residues. Unmatched junction bases numbered 10, after V lost 5 bases and J lost 8 bases. Germline assignment: CDR1 DFQATT and CDR2 SNEGSKA (reference sequence). Here the CDR3 DNA reads TGCAGTGCTTCGGACAGGGAGGTCTTCGGCTACACCTTC. It codes for CSASDREVFGYTF.

The table lists this clonotype with many counts. This chain connects TRBV2 to TRBJ2-1; 9 positions match TRBD1. J lost 5 bases, V lost 6 bases, and 5 bases had no gene match. Germline CDR1 and CDR2: SNHLY and FYNNEI. The length of the CDR3 is 14 residues. For the CDR3, the DNA is TGTGCCAGCAGAGGGACAGGGATCGACAATGAGCAGTTCTTC. Protein: CASRGTGIDNEQFF.

In its sample, this clonotype was seen many times. The V call is TRBV5-1, the J call TRBJ2-2; D perhaps matches TRBD2 (5 bases). Trimming cost V 4 bases and J 3 bases, with 16 bases left between them. This CDR3 spans 16 amino acids. Germline CDR1 SGHRS, CDR2 YFSETQ. The CDR3: CASSGNNGRDTGELFF. In DNA, the CDR3 is TGCGCCAGCAGCGGGAACAATGGGCGGGACACCGGGGAGCTGTTTTTT.

This clonotype was recorded at least ten times. The genes are TRBV6-2 or TRBV6-3 and TRBJ2-1; tentative D call: TRBD2 (5 bases). CDR1 is MNHEY, CDR2 SVGEGT, per germline. The CDR3 is 13 amino acids. The V and J ends lost 2 bases and 8 bases respectively, with 10 bases between them. Here the CDR3 DNA reads TGTGCCAGCAGTTACCCTGTAGCGTATGAGCAGTTCTTC. Its protein is CASSYPVAYEQFF.

In its sample, this clonotype was seen many times. The rearrangement joins TRBV11-2 to TRBJ2-7; the D is unclear. The germline CDR1 and CDR2 sequences are SGHAT and FQNNGV. Between the trimmed V and J ends, which lost 2 bases and 5 bases, there was a span of 10 bases. The CDR3 contains 13 residues. For the CDR3, the DNA is TGTGCCAGCAGCTTAACGCTGGACGACGAGCAGTACTTC. Translating it yields CASSLTLDDEQYF.

The chain is built from TRBV28 and TRBJ2-1, with 11 bases matching TRBD1. CDR1 and CDR2 (germline): MDHEN, SYDVKM. Trimming removed 8 bases from V and 3 bases from J; junction bases left unmatched: 9. CDR3 size: 16 residues. CDR3 in amino acids: CASLPSGTGGYNEQFF. CDR3 coding DNA: TGTGCCAGCCTTCCCTCCGGGACAGGGGGCTACAATGAGCAGTTCTTC. Drawing the rest from reference TRBV28 and TRBJ2-1, the complete variable domain is DVKVTQSSRYLVKRTGEKVFLECVQDMDHENMFWYRQDPGLGLRLIYFSYDVKMKEKGDIPEGYSVSREKKERFSLILESASTNQTSMYLCASLPSGTGGYNEQFFGPGTRLTVL.

In this sample, this clonotype turned up a few times. This CDR3 is CASSPEAGNRATEAFF. The DNA for the CDR3 is TGTGCCAGCTCACCTGAAGCCGGGAACAGGGCTACTGAAGCTTTCTTT. The rearrangement links TRBV18 to TRBJ1-1; the D gene is possibly TRBD1 (6 bases). The germline V and J ends were trimmed by 3 bases and 5 bases, with 19 bases remaining between them. Germline V gene sequence: CDR1 KGHSH, CDR2 LQKENI. CDR3 size: 16 residues. The whole variable domain, remainder taken from reference TRBV18 and TRBJ1-1, is NAGVMQNPRHLVRRRGQEARLRCSPMKGHSHVYWYRQLPEEGLKFMVYLQKENIIDESGMPKERFSAEFPKEGPSILRIQQVVRGDSAAYFCASSPEAGNRATEAFFGQGTRLTVV.

This clonotype came up many times. This chain connects TRBV2 to TRBJ2-1, with TRBD2 matching 9 bases. The V and J ends lost 6 bases and 3 bases, in that order; junction bases with no gene match: 6. Per the germline V gene, CDR1 is SNHLY and CDR2 is FYNNEI. This CDR3 comprises 15 residues. The CDR3 coding sequence is TGTGCCAGCAGCCGCAGCGGGAGGAACTACAATGAGCAGTTCTTC. Amino acid sequence: CASSRSGRNYNEQFF. Full variable domain (remainder filled in from reference TRBV2 and TRBJ2-1): EPEVTQTPSHQVTQMGQEVILRCVPISNHLYFYWYRQILGQKVEFLVSFYNNEISEKSEIFDDQFSVERPDGSNFTLKIRSTKLEDSAMYFCASSRSGRNYNEQFFGPGTRLTVL.

About this clonotype itself: It may be a read error: a sequence one base away is much more abundant. The chain has TRBV7-2 and TRBJ1-2, with D uncertain. Trimming took off 5 bases at V and 5 bases at J, with 12 bases between the two ends. Germline V CDR1 and CDR2: SGHTA, FQGNSA. The CDR3 has 13 amino acids. The CDR3 region is CASSTGSGYGYTF. CDR3 bases: TGTGCCAGCAGCACCGGGAGTGGATATGGCTACACCTTC.

This clonotype occurred many times. The chain links TRBV7-6 to TRBJ2-7; 10 bases are a match to TRBD2. V lost 4 bases to trimming and J lost 3 bases; unmatched junction nucleotides: 6. There are 15 residues in the CDR3. The germline CDR1 and CDR2 sequences are SGHVS and FNYEAQ. The CDR3 sequence is CASSSDPSGSYEQYF. The DNA for the CDR3 is TGTGCCAGCAGCTCAGACCCTAGCGGGAGCTACGAGCAGTACTTC.

This clonotype has a handful of counts. A much larger clone lies one base from this, so it may be a read error. J is TRBJ2-5 and V is TRBV7-6; 7 nucleotides agree with TRBD1. Germline CDR1 SGHVS, CDR2 FNYEAQ. The CDR3 totals 14 residues. CDR3 in DNA: TGTGCCAGCAGCGCCACAGGGGCCCAAGGGACCCAGTACTTC. This encodes CASSATGAQGTQYF.

This clonotype was found a few times. The chain couples TRBV5-1 to TRBJ2-5; no firm D call. The germline V gene has CDR1 SGHRS and CDR2 YFSETQ. CDR3 length: 13 residues. The V gene lost 2 bases and the J gene lost 1 base, with 6 bases spanning the gap. The CDR3 protein is CASSFSSQETQYF. In DNA, the CDR3 is TGCGCCAGCAGCTTTAGCAGCCAAGAGACCCAGTACTTC.

There are a few counts of this clonotype. V gene TRBV4-2 combines with J gene TRBJ2-7; 15 bases map to TRBD2. Trimming removed 1 base from V and 1 base from J; junction bases left unmatched: 11. Germline V lookup: CDR1 LGHNA, CDR2 YNFKEQ. The CDR3 is 20 amino acids. CDR3 sequence: CASSQVTPGLAGGQSYEQYF. CDR3 DNA: TGTGCCAGCAGCCAAGTTACCCCGGGACTAGCGGGAGGACAATCCTACGAGCAGTACTTC.

There are many counts of this clonotype. This rearrangement joins TRBV28 to TRBJ2-5, with TRBD1 identical over 10 bases. This CDR3 has 15 amino acids. J gave up 4 bases and V 3 bases, and 5 bases lay outside the gene matches. CDR1 is MDHEN, CDR2 SYDVKM, per germline. The CDR3 region is CASSLSTGGRETQYF. The CDR3 DNA reads TGTGCCAGCAGTTTGTCGACAGGGGGCCGAGAGACCCAGTACTTC. Together with reference TRBV28 and TRBJ2-5, the CDR3 gives the full variable domain: DVKVTQSSRYLVKRTGEKVFLECVQDMDHENMFWYRQDPGLGLRLIYFSYDVKMKEKGDIPEGYSVSREKKERFSLILESASTNQTSMYLCASSLSTGGRETQYFGPGTRLLVL.